This TCR beta chain stems from a study of T-cell reconstitution after alpha-beta-depleted transplantation in children. This sample's TCRbeta library carried unique molecular identifier barcodes. Via MiXCR, TCRdb re-called the PCR reads, giving one row per CDR3 protein. The sample records just over 350,000 distinct CDR3 sequences, more than 10% being singletons. The CDR3 has 13 amino acids. Germline loops: CDR1 SGHTA, CDR2 FQGTGA. Trimming removed 8 bases at V and 6 bases at J, with 14 bases between. The sequence was collected from a human donor who donated a stem cell graft to a child with Fanconi anemia. The V call is TRBV7-3, the J call TRBJ2-1; D is ambiguous. The sequenced sample was PBMCs, obtained from the stem cell graft. This chain's CDR3 is CASGDPSVNEQFF. CDR3 nucleotides: TGTGCCAGCGGCGACCCAAGCGTCAATGAGCAGTTCTTC.